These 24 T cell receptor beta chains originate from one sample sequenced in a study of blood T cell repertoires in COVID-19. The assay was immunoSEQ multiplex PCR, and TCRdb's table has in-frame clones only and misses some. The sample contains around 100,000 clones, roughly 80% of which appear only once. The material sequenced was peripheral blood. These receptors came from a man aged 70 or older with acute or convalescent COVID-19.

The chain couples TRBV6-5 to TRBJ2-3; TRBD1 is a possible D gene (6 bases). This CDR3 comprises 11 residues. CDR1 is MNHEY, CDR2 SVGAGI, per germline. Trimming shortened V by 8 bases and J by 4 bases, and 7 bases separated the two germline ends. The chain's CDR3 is CASYRADTQYF. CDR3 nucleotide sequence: TGTGCCAGCTACAGGGCAGATACGCAGTATTTT.

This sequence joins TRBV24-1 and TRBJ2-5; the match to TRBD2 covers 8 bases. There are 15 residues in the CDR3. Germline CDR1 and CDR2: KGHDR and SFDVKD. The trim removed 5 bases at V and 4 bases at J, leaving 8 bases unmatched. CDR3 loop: CATSVPGGGRETQYF. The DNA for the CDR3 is TGTGCCACCAGTGTTCCGGGGGGGGGAAGAGAGACCCAGTACTTC.

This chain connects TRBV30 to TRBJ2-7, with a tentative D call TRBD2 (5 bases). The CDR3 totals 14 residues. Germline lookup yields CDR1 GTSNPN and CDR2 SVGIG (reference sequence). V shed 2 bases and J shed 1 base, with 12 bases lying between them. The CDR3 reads CAWSIRTSSYEQYF. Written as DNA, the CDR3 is TGTGCCTGGAGTATCAGGACTTCTTCCTACGAGCAGTACTTC.

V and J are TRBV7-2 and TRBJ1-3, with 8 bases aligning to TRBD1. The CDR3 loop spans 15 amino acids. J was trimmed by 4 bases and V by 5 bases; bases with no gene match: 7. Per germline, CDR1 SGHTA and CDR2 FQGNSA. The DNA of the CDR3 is TGTGCCAGCAGCCCTAGGACAGGGCAAGGAAACACCATATATTTT. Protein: CASSPRTGQGNTIYF.

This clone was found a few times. CDR3 residues: CAWRNRASGAFF. CDR3 DNA sequence: TGTGCCTGGAGAAACAGGGCCTCCGGGGCTTTCTTT. The V call is TRBV30, the J call TRBJ1-1; a weak D match, TRBD1 (6 bases). V shed 3 bases and J shed 11 bases, with 16 bases lying between them. Germline CDR1 is GTSNPN and CDR2 is SVGIG (reference sequence). The CDR3 runs 12 residues.

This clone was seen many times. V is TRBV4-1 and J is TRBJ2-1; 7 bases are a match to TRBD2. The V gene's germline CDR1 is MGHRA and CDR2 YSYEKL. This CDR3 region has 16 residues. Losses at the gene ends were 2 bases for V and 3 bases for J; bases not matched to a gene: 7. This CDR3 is CASSQIGGVFYNEQFF. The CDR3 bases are TGCGCCAGCAGCCAAATTGGGGGGGTCTTCTACAATGAGCAGTTCTTC.

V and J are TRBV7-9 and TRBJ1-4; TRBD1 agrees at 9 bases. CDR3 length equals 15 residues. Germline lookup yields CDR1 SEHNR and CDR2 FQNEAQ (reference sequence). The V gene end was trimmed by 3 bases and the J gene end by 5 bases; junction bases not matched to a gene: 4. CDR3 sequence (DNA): TGTGCCAGCAGCTTGACAGGGGGGGTAAATGAAAAACTGTTTTTT. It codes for CASSLTGGVNEKLFF. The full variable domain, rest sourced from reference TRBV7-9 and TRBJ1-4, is DTGVSQNPRHKITKRGQNVTFRCDPISEHNRLYWYRQTLGQGPEFLTYFQNEAQLEKSRLLSDRFSAERPKGSFSTLEIQRTEQGDSAMYLCASSLTGGVNEKLFFGSGTQLSVL.

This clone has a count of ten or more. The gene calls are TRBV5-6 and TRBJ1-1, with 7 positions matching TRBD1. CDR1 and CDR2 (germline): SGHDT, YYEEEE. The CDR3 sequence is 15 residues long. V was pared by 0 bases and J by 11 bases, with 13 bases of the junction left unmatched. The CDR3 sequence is CASSLVGQGERTAFF. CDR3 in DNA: TGTGCCAGCAGCTTGGTAGGGCAGGGGGAAAGGACGGCTTTCTTT.

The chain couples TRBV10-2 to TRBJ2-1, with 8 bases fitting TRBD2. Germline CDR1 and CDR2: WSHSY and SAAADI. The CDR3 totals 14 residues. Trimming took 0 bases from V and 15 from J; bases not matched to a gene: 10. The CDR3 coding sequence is TGCGCCAGCAGTGAGTCGACTCGTGGCGGGAGGTCGTTCTTC. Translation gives CASSESTRGGRSFF.

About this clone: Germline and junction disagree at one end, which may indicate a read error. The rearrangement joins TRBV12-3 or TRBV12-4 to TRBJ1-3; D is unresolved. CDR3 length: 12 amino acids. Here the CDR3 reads CASSLSGDTIYF. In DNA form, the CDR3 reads TGTGCCAGCAGTTTAAGTGGAGACACCATATATTTT.

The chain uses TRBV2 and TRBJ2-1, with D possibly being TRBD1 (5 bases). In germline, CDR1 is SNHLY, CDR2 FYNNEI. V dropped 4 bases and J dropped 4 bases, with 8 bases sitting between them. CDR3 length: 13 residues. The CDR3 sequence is CASSVGQYNEQFF. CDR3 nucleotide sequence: TGTGCCAGCAGTGTGGGGCAGTACAATGAGCAGTTCTTC.

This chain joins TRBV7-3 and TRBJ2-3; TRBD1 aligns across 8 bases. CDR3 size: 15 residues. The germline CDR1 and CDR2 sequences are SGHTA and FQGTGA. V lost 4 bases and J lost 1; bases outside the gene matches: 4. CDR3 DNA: TGTGCCAGCAGCTCGACAGGGGACCGCACAGATACGCAGTATTTT. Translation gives CASSSTGDRTDTQYF.

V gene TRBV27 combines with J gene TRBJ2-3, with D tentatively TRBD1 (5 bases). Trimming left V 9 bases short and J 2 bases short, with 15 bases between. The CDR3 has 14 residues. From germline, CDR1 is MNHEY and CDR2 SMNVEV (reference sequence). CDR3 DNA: TGTGCCAGAAATTGTACAGGCTTCACAGATACGCAGTATTTT. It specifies CARNCTGFTDTQYF.

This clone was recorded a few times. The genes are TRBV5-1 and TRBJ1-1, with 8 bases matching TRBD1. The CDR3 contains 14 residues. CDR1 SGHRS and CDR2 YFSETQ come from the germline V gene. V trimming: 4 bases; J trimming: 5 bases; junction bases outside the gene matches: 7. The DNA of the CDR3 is TGCGCCAGCAGCGTTGGACAGGGAGAAACTGAAGCTTTCTTT. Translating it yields CASSVGQGETEAFF.

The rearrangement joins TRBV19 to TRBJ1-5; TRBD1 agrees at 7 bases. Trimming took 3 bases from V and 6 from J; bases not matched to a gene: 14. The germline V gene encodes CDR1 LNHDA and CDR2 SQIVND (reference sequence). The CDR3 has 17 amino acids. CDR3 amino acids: CASSISRRQGSSQPQHF. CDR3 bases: TGTGCCAGTAGTATTAGCAGGAGACAGGGTTCATCTCAGCCCCAGCATTTT.

CDR3 bases: TGTGCCACCAGGGCCTCTCTCCCAAACACAGATACGCAGTATTTT. Translated, it gives CATRASLPNTDTQYF. This rearrangement joins TRBV24-1 to TRBJ2-3; D remains ambiguous. This CDR3 has 15 amino acids. Trimming removed 7 bases from V and 2 bases from J, with 15 bases in between. Germline CDR1 and CDR2: KGHDR and SFDVKD.

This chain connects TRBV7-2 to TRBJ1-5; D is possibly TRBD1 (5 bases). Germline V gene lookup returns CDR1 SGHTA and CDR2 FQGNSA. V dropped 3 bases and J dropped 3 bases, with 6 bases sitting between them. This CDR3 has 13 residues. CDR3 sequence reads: CASSLGPNQPQHF. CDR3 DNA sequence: TGTGCCAGCAGCTTGGGGCCCAATCAGCCCCAGCATTTT.

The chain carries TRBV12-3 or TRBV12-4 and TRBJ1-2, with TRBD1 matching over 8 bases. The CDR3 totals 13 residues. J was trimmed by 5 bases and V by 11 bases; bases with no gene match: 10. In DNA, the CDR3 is TGTGCCCTGGGGGACAGGAGGACGTATGGCTACACCTTC. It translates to CALGDRRTYGYTF.

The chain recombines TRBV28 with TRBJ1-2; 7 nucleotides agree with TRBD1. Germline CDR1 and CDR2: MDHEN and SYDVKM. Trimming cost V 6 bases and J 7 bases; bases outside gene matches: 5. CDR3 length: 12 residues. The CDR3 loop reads CASRLGQSGYTF. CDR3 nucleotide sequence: TGTGCCAGCAGGCTGGGACAGTCTGGCTACACCTTC.

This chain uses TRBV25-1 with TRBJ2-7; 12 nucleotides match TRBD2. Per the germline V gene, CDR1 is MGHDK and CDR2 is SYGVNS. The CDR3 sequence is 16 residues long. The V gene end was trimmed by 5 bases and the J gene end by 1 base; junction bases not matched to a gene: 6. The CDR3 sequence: CASSSYGLAGSYEQYF. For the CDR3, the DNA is TGTGCCAGCAGTTCTTATGGACTAGCGGGGTCCTACGAGCAGTACTTC.

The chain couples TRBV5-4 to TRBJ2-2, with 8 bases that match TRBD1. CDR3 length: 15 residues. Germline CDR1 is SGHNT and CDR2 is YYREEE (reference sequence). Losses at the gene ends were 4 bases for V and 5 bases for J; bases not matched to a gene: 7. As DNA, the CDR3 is TGTGCCAGCAGCCGGGACAGGCGCGGGACCGGGGAGCTGTTTTTT. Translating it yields CASSRDRRGTGELFF.

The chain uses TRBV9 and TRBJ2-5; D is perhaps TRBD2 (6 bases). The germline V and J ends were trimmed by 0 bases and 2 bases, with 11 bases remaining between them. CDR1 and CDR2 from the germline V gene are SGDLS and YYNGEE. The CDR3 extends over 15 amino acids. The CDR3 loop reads CASSVAVGGQETQYF. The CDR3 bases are TGTGCCAGCAGCGTAGCTGTCGGGGGACAAGAGACCCAGTACTTC.

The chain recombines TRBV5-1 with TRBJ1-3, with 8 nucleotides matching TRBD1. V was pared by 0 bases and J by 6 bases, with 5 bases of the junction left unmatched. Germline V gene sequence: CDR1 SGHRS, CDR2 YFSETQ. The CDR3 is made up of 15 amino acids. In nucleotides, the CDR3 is TGCGCCAGCAGCTTGGCTGGACAGGGAGCAAACACCATATATTTT. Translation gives CASSLAGQGANTIYF. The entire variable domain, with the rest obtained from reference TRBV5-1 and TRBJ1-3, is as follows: KAGVTQTPRYLIKTRGQQVTLSCSPISGHRSVSWYQQTPGQGLQFLFEYFSETQRNKGNFPGRFSGRQFSNSRSEMNVSTLELGDSALYLCASSLAGQGANTIYFGEGSWLTVV.

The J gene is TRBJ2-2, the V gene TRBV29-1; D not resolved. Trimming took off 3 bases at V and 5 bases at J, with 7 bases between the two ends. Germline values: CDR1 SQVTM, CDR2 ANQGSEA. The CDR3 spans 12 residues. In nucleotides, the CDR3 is TGCAGCGTTGACCCTTTAACCGGGGAGCTGTTTTTT. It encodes CSVDPLTGELFF.